This T cell receptor (beta chain) emerged from a study of blood T cell repertoires in COVID-19. Adults between about 18 and 89 years of age took part from about 24 US areas. In the source study's methods: By means of reference gene primer amplification, nucleated cell counts were estimated. The table came from immunoSEQ multiplex PCR; TCRdb's copy has only in-frame clones and leaves some out. V, J and clone size are those of that table, while D and trimming were read from the DNA. The sample has around 160,000 clones, about 80% seen once. The CDR3 has 14 amino acids. The germline CDR1 and CDR2 sequences are LNHDA and SQIVND (reference sequence). J gave up 8 bases and V 8 bases, and 8 bases lay outside the gene matches.

The receptor was isolated from a woman aged 55-70 years who had recovered from COVID-19. What was sequenced was PBMCs or T cells enriched from blood (not recorded which). This chain connects TRBV19 to TRBJ1-4, with 10 bases identical to TRBD1. The CDR3 protein is CASSDRGRGEKLFF. Written as DNA, the CDR3 is TGTGCCAGTTCTGACAGGGGGCGAGGGGAAAAACTGTTTTTT.